This TCR beta chain was found in a study of blood T cell repertoires in COVID-19. Across the whole study: The study drew acute and convalescent COVID-19 samples from the United States, Italy and Spain.

The ends lost 5 bases at V and 2 bases at J; junction bases unmatched: 8. The CDR3 sequence is 15 residues long. CDR1 is SEHNR, CDR2 FQNEAQ, per germline (reference sequence). How the authors handled the data: Reference gene primer amplification yielded estimated nucleated cell counts. Method: immunoSEQ multiplex PCR; TCRdb's copy keeps in-frame clones and lacks some. V, J and clone size derive from that table, while D and trimming were established from the DNA sequence. The sample lists fewer than 350,000 clones, about 76% occurring once. This clonotype was obtained from a woman aged 55-69 years with active or convalescent COVID-19. The sequenced sample was peripheral blood. This chain links TRBV7-9 with TRBJ1-2, with 7 nucleotides matching TRBD1. The CDR3 DNA follows: TGTGCCAGCAGCATTCAGACAGGGATCAACTATGGCTACACCTTC. Protein product: CASSIQTGINYGYTF. Full variable domain (outside the CDR3, taken from reference TRBV7-9 and TRBJ1-2): DTGVSQNPRHKITKRGQNVTFRCDPISEHNRLYWYRQTLGQGPEFLTYFQNEAQLEKSRLLSDRFSAERPKGSFSTLEIQRTEQGDSAMYLCASSIQTGINYGYTFGSGTRLTVV.